The clone carrying this TCR beta chain turned up a few times. As yet, its antigen is unknown. This entry belongs to a study of blood T cells in healthy people across ages. Notes on the study in general: The recorded TCR beta diversity per million T cells decreased in a roughly linear manner with age. Relative to aged donors, long-lived donors carried more naive CD4+ cells and displayed higher diversity.

The V gene lost 7 bases and the J gene lost 3 bases, with 19 bases spanning the gap. This CDR3 comprises 16 residues. Alongside a J-beta primer mix, a sample-barcoded 5' primer served in a second PCR lasting roughly 6 to 12 cycles. With 12 random nucleotides, a template-switch adaptor tagged each individual cDNA molecule. One entry per CDR3 protein results from TCRdb running MiXCR on the 5' RACE reads. The top ten hold around 3% of the sample, which has around 780,000 distinct CDR3 sequences, around a quarter seen once. These records were also assigned to another study, of T cells of mothers and their children. That paper states: A few healthy Caucasian mothers gave samples, and so did their six children.

The genes are TRBV12-3 or TRBV12-4 and TRBJ1-5, with a weak D call TRBD1 (6 bases). The specimen sequenced was blood. The TCR sequence derives from a boy aged 10-17 years in good health. CDR3 sequence (DNA): TGTGCCAGCAACAAGGGGCGGCAGGGGACCAATCAGCCCCAGCATTTT. Translated: CASNKGRQGTNQPQHF.